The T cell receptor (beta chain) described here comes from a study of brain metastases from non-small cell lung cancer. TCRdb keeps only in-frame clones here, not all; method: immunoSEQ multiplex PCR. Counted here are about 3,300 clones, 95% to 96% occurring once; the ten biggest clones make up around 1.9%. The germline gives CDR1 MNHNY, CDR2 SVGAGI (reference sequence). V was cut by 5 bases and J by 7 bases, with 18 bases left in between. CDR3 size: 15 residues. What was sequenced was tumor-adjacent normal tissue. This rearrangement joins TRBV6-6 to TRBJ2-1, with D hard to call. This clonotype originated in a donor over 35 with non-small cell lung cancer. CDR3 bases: TGTGCCAGCAGTAAACGACCGGAAGTAGAAAATGAGCAGTTCTTC. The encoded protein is CASSKRPEVENEQFF.